This TCR beta chain stems from a study of identical twins. Study observations and caveats: For out-of-frame beta sequences, excess twin sharing was weaker. Researchers caution that invariant MAIT and iNKT cells could partly confound zero-insertion analyses.

Notes on this clonotype: Its target is not known.

CDR1 is DFQATT and CDR2 is SNEGSKA in the germline V gene (reference sequence). V lost 5 bases and J lost 6, with 17 bases in between. The CDR3 loop spans 15 amino acids. TCRdb called the 5' RACE reads again in MiXCR, with one record for every CDR3 protein. The sample includes 1.5 million to 2 million distinct CDR3 sequences, under 35% of them seen just once. This clonotype was sampled from a newborn girl in good health. The sequenced material came from cord blood. The chain links TRBV20-1 to TRBJ1-6, with TRBD1 as a possible D gene (6 bases). CDR3 amino acids: CSAPPRGSFNSPLHF. The CDR3 DNA reads TGCAGTGCTCCACCCAGGGGCAGTTTTAATTCACCCCTCCACTTT.